A single sample gave rise to the 5 T cell receptor beta chains below, sequenced in a study of T-cell memory formation after mild COVID-19. TCRdb used MiXCR to reprocess the 5' RACE reads, holding one entry per CDR3 protein. The sample comprises around 260,000 distinct CDR3 sequences, around 15% of which are singletons, and about a fifth rests with the top ten. The sequenced material came from PBMCs or a T cell subset sorted from them (not recorded which). The receptors originated from a man aged 18 to 29 who had mild COVID-19 (a few samples of this study predate the infection). Cell type and time point are not known.

The rearrangement joins TRBV10-3 to TRBJ1-1, with 7 bases aligning to TRBD1. The V and J ends lost 11 bases and 8 bases, in that order; junction bases with no gene match: 23. The CDR3 sequence is 16 residues long. Looked up from germline, CDR1 is ENHRY and CDR2 is SYGVKD. DNA for the CDR3: TGTGCCGTGAGCCCAGGACCGGGGACAGCCTTGTTGGAAGCTTTCTTT. Translated, it gives CAVSPGPGTALLEAFF.

This clonotype has a handful of counts. The chain recombines TRBV6-6 with TRBJ1-5; the D gene is possibly TRBD1 (5 bases). From germline, CDR1 is MNHNY and CDR2 SVGAGI (reference sequence). The CDR3 loop spans 13 amino acids. V lost 11 bases and J lost 1, with 12 bases in between. The CDR3 DNA reads TGTGCCGGTTCCCGGGACAGCAATCAGCCCCAGCATTTT. It codes for CAGSRDSNQPQHF.

This clonotype was seen only a few times. This chain uses TRBV2 with TRBJ1-5, with TRBD1 matching over 7 bases. Germline V CDR1 and CDR2: SNHLY, FYNNEI. The CDR3 contains 12 residues. With V trimmed by 6 bases and J by 7 bases, 3 bases remained unmatched. CDR3 sequence (DNA): TGTGCCAGCAGCCAGGGGGTGCAGCCCCAGCATTTT. Encoded protein: CASSQGVQPQHF. Drawing the rest from reference TRBV2 and TRBJ1-5, the complete variable domain is EPEVTQTPSHQVTQMGQEVILRCVPISNHLYFYWYRQILGQKVEFLVSFYNNEISEKSEIFDDQFSVERPDGSNFTLKIRSTKLEDSAMYFCASSQGVQPQHFGDGTRLSIL.

This clonotype was picked up a small number of times. The V gene is TRBV4-1, the J gene TRBJ2-1; 10 bases are shared with TRBD2. The J segment lost 7 bases and the V segment lost 0 bases, leaving 6 bases of the junction unmatched. The germline V gene has CDR1 MGHRA and CDR2 YSYEKL. The CDR3 has 16 residues. CDR3 nucleotide sequence: TGCGCCAGCAGCCAAGATTCGGCTAGCGGGGGAAATGAGCAGTTCTTC. Residues: CASSQDSASGGNEQFF.

This clonotype was seen at least ten times. The V gene is TRBV12-3 or TRBV12-4, the J gene TRBJ2-3; D unresolved. Trimming took off 3 bases at V and 4 bases at J, with 11 bases between the two ends. CDR3 length: 14 residues. CDR3 coding DNA: TGTGCCAGCAGTTTTTCCCAGACTGCAGATACGCAGTATTTT. It codes for CASSFSQTADTQYF.